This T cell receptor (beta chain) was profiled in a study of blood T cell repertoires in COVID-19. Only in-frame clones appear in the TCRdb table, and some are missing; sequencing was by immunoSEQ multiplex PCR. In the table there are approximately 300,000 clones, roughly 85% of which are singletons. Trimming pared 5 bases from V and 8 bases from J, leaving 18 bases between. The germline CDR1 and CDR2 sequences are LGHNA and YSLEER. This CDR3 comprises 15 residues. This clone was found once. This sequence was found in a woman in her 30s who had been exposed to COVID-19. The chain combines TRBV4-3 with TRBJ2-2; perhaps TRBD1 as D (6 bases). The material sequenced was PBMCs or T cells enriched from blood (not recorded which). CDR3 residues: CASSFHQTGSGELFF. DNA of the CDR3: TGCGCCAGCAGCTTTCACCAGACAGGATCAGGGGAGCTGTTTTTT.